The next 29 T cell receptor beta chains were all read from a single sample in a study of T cells in Graves' hyperthyroidism and ophthalmopathy. TCR beta CDR3 regions were amplified from RNA transcripts. Primed by the HTBI set, a first-round RT-PCR was run on the TCR CDR3. TCRdb reprocessed the multiplex PCR reads with MiXCR, giving one entry per CDR3 protein. The sample holds about 400,000 distinct CDR3 sequences, 20% to 25% seen once. The sample consisted of blood. The source of these receptors is a man in his fifties or sixties with Graves' hyperthyroidism.

In this sample, this clonotype turned up many times. V gene TRBV24-1 combines with J gene TRBJ1-1; D is uncertain. The ends were cut back, 8 bases at V and 4 bases at J, with 7 bases in the middle. This CDR3 is 11 amino acids long. CDR1 KGHDR and CDR2 SFDVKD come from the germline V gene. The chain's CDR3 is CATTRGTEAFF. The DNA for the CDR3 is TGTGCCACCACCCGCGGCACTGAAGCTTTCTTT.

This clonotype was observed many times. The chain employs TRBV29-1 and TRBJ1-1, with TRBD1 matching 10 bases. Germline values: CDR1 SQVTM, CDR2 ANQGSEA. V lost 5 bases to trimming and J lost 5 bases; unmatched junction nucleotides: 11. The CDR3 has 15 residues. DNA of the CDR3: TGCAGCGTTTCCCGAGGGACAGGGGCTGGAACTGAAGCTTTCTTT. Translating gives CSVSRGTGAGTEAFF.

This clonotype was recorded many times. The gene calls are TRBV6-1 and TRBJ1-4, with no clear D. This CDR3 region has 15 residues. The germline gives CDR1 MNHNS, CDR2 SASEGT. V shed 5 bases and J shed 8 bases, with 18 bases lying between them. The CDR3 DNA follows: TGTGCCAGCAGTTATACGCAGGTAGCGGGCGAAAAACTGTTTTTT. This gives the protein CASSYTQVAGEKLFF.

This clonotype has more than one count but fewer than ten. The V call is TRBV29-1, the J call TRBJ2-7; 11 bases line up with TRBD1. CDR1 is SQVTM, CDR2 ANQGSEA, per germline. Trimming removed 7 bases from V and 3 bases from J; junction bases left unmatched: 2. The CDR3 length is 12 residues. DNA of the CDR3: TGCAGCGGGGGACAGGGGGACTACGAGCAGTACTTC. This translates into CSGGQGDYEQYF.

This clonotype was detected only a few times. The rearrangement links TRBV13 to TRBJ2-2, with 7 bases that match TRBD2. Germline trimming cut 5 bases from V and 2 bases from J; bases unmatched to any gene: 8. The germline CDR1 and CDR2 sequences are PRHDT and FYEKMQ (reference sequence). The CDR3 runs 16 residues. CDR3 nucleotides: TGTGCCAGCAGCCCGAAGGCTAGCGGAAACACCGGGGAGCTGTTTTTT. This translates into CASSPKASGNTGELFF.

This clonotype showed up many times. The chain uses TRBV28 and TRBJ2-7; either TRBD1 or TRBD2 may supply D (5 bases each). V lost 6 bases to trimming and J lost 0 bases, with 15 bases between them. The CDR3 has 15 residues. Germline V CDR1 and CDR2: MDHEN, SYDVKM. DNA for the CDR3: TGTGCCAGCAGCCTCACCCGGGACGGCTCCTACGAGCAGTACTTC. This gives the protein CASSLTRDGSYEQYF.

The chain uses TRBV27 and TRBJ2-1; 7 bases map to TRBD1. The CDR3 has 15 residues. Losses at the gene ends were 3 bases for V and 4 bases for J; bases not matched to a gene: 6. Per germline, CDR1 MNHEY and CDR2 SMNVEV (reference sequence). CDR3 in DNA: TGTGCCAGCAGTTTGAGGGACAGCGCTTACAATGAGCAGTTCTTC. Its protein is CASSLRDSAYNEQFF.

The rearrangement links TRBV12-3 or TRBV12-4 to TRBJ1-5; no reliable D call. Deletions cut 1 base from V and 5 bases from J, with 6 bases between. This CDR3 contains 13 residues. The CDR3 loop reads CASSLDSYQPQHF. CDR3 bases: TGTGCCAGCAGTTTAGACAGTTATCAGCCCCAGCATTTT.

This clonotype was found many times. The chain combines TRBV6-1 with TRBJ2-3, with D unresolved. Germline CDR1 reads MNHNS; CDR2 reads SASEGT. Trimming removed 6 bases at V and 0 bases at J, with 16 bases between. This CDR3 contains 16 residues. DNA for the CDR3: TGTGCCAGCAGCCCTCCGGACGGTCCTAGCACAGATACGCAGTATTTT. It specifies CASSPPDGPSTDTQYF.

The chain joins TRBV7-8 to TRBJ2-7; 12 positions agree with TRBD1. The J segment lost 6 bases and the V segment lost 6 bases, leaving 6 bases of the junction unmatched. Germline CDR1 and CDR2: SGHVS and FQNEAQ. This CDR3 region has 14 residues. For the CDR3, the DNA is TGTGCCAGCAGTTCGGGACAGGGGGCTCTCGAGCAGTACTTC. Translation gives CASSSGQGALEQYF.

Ten or more counts support this clonotype. The rearrangement joins TRBV28 to TRBJ2-5; D might be TRBD1 (6 bases). This CDR3 has 14 amino acids. Germline CDR1 and CDR2: MDHEN and SYDVKM. V was trimmed by 2 bases and J by 3 bases, leaving 10 bases between them. CDR3 sequence (DNA): TGTGCCAGCAGTTTAACCGGGACAAAAGAGACCCAGTACTTC. It yields the protein CASSLTGTKETQYF.

This clonotype was detected ten times or more. V gene TRBV5-1 combines with J gene TRBJ2-7, with D perhaps being TRBD1 or TRBD2 (6 bases each). The CDR3 length is 14 residues. V was pared by 5 bases and J by 2 bases, with 14 bases between. Per germline, CDR1 SGHRS and CDR2 YFSETQ. CDR3 amino acids: CASSWGDKTYEQYF. The DNA for the CDR3 is TGCGCCAGCAGTTGGGGGGACAAGACCTACGAGCAGTACTTC. Complete variable domain (other parts from reference TRBV5-1 and TRBJ2-7): KAGVTQTPRYLIKTRGQQVTLSCSPISGHRSVSWYQQTPGQGLQFLFEYFSETQRNKGNFPGRFSGRQFSNSRSEMNVSTLELGDSALYLCASSWGDKTYEQYFGPGTRLTVT.

The table lists this clonotype with a few counts. At one end, the junction sequence differs from germline, possibly due to a read error. The CDR3 nucleotides are TGTGCCACTAGCAATTGGTCCTTCTATGGCTACACCTTC. Translated: CATSNWSFYGYTF. The chain couples TRBV15 to TRBJ1-2; D call uncertain. The germline CDR1 and CDR2 sequences are LNHNV and YYDKDF (reference sequence). The CDR3 sequence is 13 residues long. Full variable domain (outside the CDR3, taken from reference TRBV15 and TRBJ1-2): DAMVIQNPRYQVTQFGKPVTLSCSQTLNHNVMYWYQQKSSQAPKLLFHYYDKDFNNEADTPDNFQSRRPNTSFCFLDIRSPGLGDTAMYLCATSNWSFYGYTFGSGTRLTVV.

This clonotype was observed at least ten times. The chain links TRBV11-2 to TRBJ2-1; the match to TRBD1 covers 7 bases. In germline, CDR1 is SGHAT, CDR2 FQNNGV. Trimming took 3 bases from V and 7 from J; bases not matched to a gene: 6. The CDR3 sequence is 14 residues long. The CDR3 protein is CASSFDRVGNEQFF. The CDR3, as DNA: TGTGCCAGCAGCTTCGACAGGGTAGGAAATGAGCAGTTCTTC.

The V gene is TRBV19, the J gene TRBJ1-1; a possible D gene is TRBD1 (5 bases). The CDR3 is 13 residues long. Germline V gives CDR1 LNHDA, CDR2 SQIVND (reference sequence). Trimming took off 2 bases at V and 11 bases at J, with 15 bases between the two ends. CDR3 coding DNA: TGTGCCAGTAGTATAAGCCAGGGCGGTCTTGCTTTCTTT. Translation gives CASSISQGGLAFF.

The rearrangement joins TRBV28 to TRBJ2-1; 8 bases are a match to TRBD2. V shed 1 base, J shed 6 bases, and the junction held 8 bases outside the gene matches. Germline CDR1 is MDHEN and CDR2 is SYDVKM. This CDR3 is built from 16 residues. The CDR3 DNA is TGTGCCAGCAGTTTATATGTCGGGAGGGCGGGCAATGAGCAGTTCTTC. This gives the protein CASSLYVGRAGNEQFF. The whole variable domain, filled in from reference TRBV28 and TRBJ2-1, reads DVKVTQSSRYLVKRTGEKVFLECVQDMDHENMFWYRQDPGLGLRLIYFSYDVKMKEKGDIPEGYSVSREKKERFSLILESASTNQTSMYLCASSLYVGRAGNEQFFGPGTRLTVL.

V gene TRBV29-1 combines with J gene TRBJ1-5, with unresolved D. Trimming took 1 base from V and 0 from J, leaving 4 bases between them. The germline V gene has CDR1 SQVTM and CDR2 ANQGSEA. The CDR3 is 13 residues long. The CDR3 here is CSVEVNSNQPQHF. As DNA, the CDR3 is TGCAGCGTTGAAGTGAATAGCAATCAGCCCCAGCATTTT.

The sample holds many counts of this clonotype. The CDR3 DNA reads TGCAGCGGGGAGGGTAGGGCCGATGAGCAGTTCTTC. As protein: CSGEGRADEQFF. The rearrangement uses TRBV29-1 and TRBJ2-1; the match to TRBD2 covers 7 bases. V gave up 7 bases and J gave up 8 bases; unmatched junction bases: 8. The CDR3 spans 12 residues. Germline V CDR1 and CDR2: SQVTM, ANQGSEA.

The V call is TRBV6-7, the J call TRBJ1-5, with D possibly TRBD1 on 5 matching bases. TRBV6-7 is annotated as an ORF whose role is uncertain. The CDR3 runs to 13 residues. With 8 bases removed from V and 10 bases from J, the gap between germline ends came to 18 bases. CDR3 in DNA: TGTGCCAGCCCCGGGACCCGAAAGGAACCCCAGCATTTT. As protein: CASPGTRKEPQHF.

This chain connects TRBV5-6 to TRBJ1-5; D remains unclear. The CDR3 length is 13 residues. V was cut by 2 bases and J by 6 bases, with 9 bases left in between. Germline values: CDR1 SGHDT, CDR2 YYEEEE. The CDR3 sequence: CASSFWGGQPQHF. CDR3 sequence (DNA): TGTGCCAGCAGCTTTTGGGGTGGTCAGCCCCAGCATTTT.

This clonotype was counted ten times or more. The V and J genes are TRBV20-1 and TRBJ2-7; TRBD1 matches at 11 bases. The ends lost 6 bases at V and 3 bases at J; junction bases unmatched: 4. The CDR3 covers 13 residues. The germline V gene encodes CDR1 DFQATT and CDR2 SNEGSKA (reference sequence). This chain's CDR3 is CSASGTGGYEQYF. The CDR3 bases are TGCAGTGCCAGTGGGACAGGGGGCTACGAGCAGTACTTC.

The genes are TRBV11-2 and TRBJ1-4; D unclear. V shed 4 bases and J shed 0 bases, with 12 bases lying between them. The germline CDR1 and CDR2 sequences are SGHAT and FQNNGV. This CDR3 comprises 16 residues. CDR3 coding DNA: TGTGCCAGCAGCTCCCCCGCTATGTCAACTAATGAAAAACTGTTTTTT. This sequence encodes CASSSPAMSTNEKLFF.

The chain recombines TRBV28 with TRBJ2-4, with 9 bases fitting TRBD2. V gave up 5 bases and J gave up 0 bases; unmatched junction bases: 8. There are 17 residues in the CDR3. The germline V gene has CDR1 MDHEN and CDR2 SYDVKM. The CDR3 reads CASSPLAGGLAKNIQYF. The CDR3 DNA follows: TGTGCCAGCAGTCCCTTGGCGGGAGGGTTAGCCAAAAACATTCAGTACTTC. Filled out from reference TRBV28 and TRBJ2-4, the complete variable domain reads DVKVTQSSRYLVKRTGEKVFLECVQDMDHENMFWYRQDPGLGLRLIYFSYDVKMKEKGDIPEGYSVSREKKERFSLILESASTNQTSMYLCASSPLAGGLAKNIQYFGAGTRLSVL.

A few counts support this clonotype. The chain couples TRBV7-9 to TRBJ2-3, with no clear D. CDR1 is SEHNR and CDR2 is FQNEAQ in the germline V gene (reference sequence). V lost 3 bases to trimming and J lost 5 bases, with 12 bases between them. This CDR3 contains 14 residues. Here the CDR3 reads CASSLEFGQDTQYF. The CDR3 coding sequence is TGTGCCAGCAGCTTGGAATTTGGTCAAGATACGCAGTATTTT.

J is TRBJ2-1 and V is TRBV20-1, with 7 bases fitting TRBD2. Germline V gene data show CDR1 as DFQATT and CDR2 as SNEGSKA (reference sequence). CDR3 length equals 11 residues. For the CDR3, the DNA is TGCAGCGCGGGAGAGTACAATGAGCAGTTCTTC. Translation: CSAGEYNEQFF.

The genes are TRBV5-1 and TRBJ2-7; possibly TRBD1 or TRBD2 for D (5 bases each). Deletions cut 2 bases from V and 1 base from J, with 10 bases between. The CDR3 extends over 14 amino acids. Per the germline V gene, CDR1 is SGHRS and CDR2 is YFSETQ. CDR3 DNA sequence: TGCGCCAGCAGCTTCGGGGACCTATCCTACGAGCAGTACTTC. Amino acids: CASSFGDLSYEQYF.

In this sample, this clonotype turned up a few times. The J gene is TRBJ2-5, the V gene TRBV29-1; 14 bases are a match to TRBD2. This CDR3 comprises 14 residues. V shed 6 bases, J shed 3 bases, and the junction held 3 bases outside the gene matches. Germline V gene data show CDR1 as SQVTM and CDR2 as ANQGSEA. The CDR3 sequence is CSVGTSGSKETQYF. DNA of the CDR3: TGCAGCGTCGGGACTAGCGGGAGCAAAGAGACCCAGTACTTC.

Only a few counts were recorded for this clonotype. The V gene is TRBV3-1, the J gene TRBJ1-2; D gene ambiguous. Between the trimmed V and J ends, which lost 3 bases and 4 bases, there was a span of 12 bases. This CDR3 is built from 14 residues. Germline V gene lookup returns CDR1 LGHDT and CDR2 YNNKEL (reference sequence). As DNA, the CDR3 is TGTGCCAGCAGCCAGATCGACGGAAGCTATGGCTACACCTTC. It encodes CASSQIDGSYGYTF.

J is TRBJ2-7 and V is TRBV18, with a tentative D call TRBD1 (5 bases). V gave up 7 bases and J gave up 2 bases, with 18 bases separating them. Per germline, CDR1 KGHSH and CDR2 LQKENI. The CDR3 is 15 residues long. DNA for the CDR3: TGTGCCAGCTGCCCTTCACAGGCTGGTGCCTACGAGCAGTACTTC. It yields the protein CASCPSQAGAYEQYF.